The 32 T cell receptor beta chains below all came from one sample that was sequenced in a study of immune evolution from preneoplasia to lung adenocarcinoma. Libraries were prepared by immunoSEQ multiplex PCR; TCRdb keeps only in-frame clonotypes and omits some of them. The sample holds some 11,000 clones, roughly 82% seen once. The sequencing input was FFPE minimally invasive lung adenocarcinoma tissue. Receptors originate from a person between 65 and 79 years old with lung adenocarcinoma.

CDR3 nucleotides: TGTGCCAGCAGTTCCCCGGGAGATAATTCACCCCTCCACTTT. As protein: CASSSPGDNSPLHF. The V gene is TRBV6-5, the J gene TRBJ1-6; D gene ambiguous. The CDR3 runs 14 residues. With 4 bases removed from V and 5 bases from J, the gap between germline ends came to 9 bases. The germline CDR1 and CDR2 sequences are MNHEY and SVGAGI.

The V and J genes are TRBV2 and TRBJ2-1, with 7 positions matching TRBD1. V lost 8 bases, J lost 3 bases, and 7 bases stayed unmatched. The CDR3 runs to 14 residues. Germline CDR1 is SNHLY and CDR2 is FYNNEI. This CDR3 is CASRGQPVYNEQFF. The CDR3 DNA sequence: TGTGCCAGCCGGGGACAGCCTGTCTACAATGAGCAGTTCTTC.

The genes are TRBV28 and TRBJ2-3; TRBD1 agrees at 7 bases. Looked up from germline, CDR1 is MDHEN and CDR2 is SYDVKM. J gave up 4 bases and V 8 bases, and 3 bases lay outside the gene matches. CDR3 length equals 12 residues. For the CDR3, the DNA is TGTGCCAGCCGGGACAGACCAGATACGCAGTATTTT. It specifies CASRDRPDTQYF.

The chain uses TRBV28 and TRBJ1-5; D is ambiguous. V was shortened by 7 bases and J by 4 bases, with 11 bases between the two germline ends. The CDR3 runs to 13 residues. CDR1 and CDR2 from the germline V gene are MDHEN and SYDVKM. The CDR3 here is CASTLLGNQPQHF. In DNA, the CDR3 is TGTGCCAGCACCCTCCTCGGGAATCAGCCCCAGCATTTT.

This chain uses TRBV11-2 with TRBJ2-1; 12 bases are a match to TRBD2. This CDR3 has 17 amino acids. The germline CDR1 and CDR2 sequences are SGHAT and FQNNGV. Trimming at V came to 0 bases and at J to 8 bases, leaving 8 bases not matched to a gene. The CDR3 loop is CASSLDRPASGGDEQFF. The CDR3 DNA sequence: TGTGCCAGCAGCTTAGATCGGCCGGCTAGCGGGGGGGATGAGCAGTTCTTC.

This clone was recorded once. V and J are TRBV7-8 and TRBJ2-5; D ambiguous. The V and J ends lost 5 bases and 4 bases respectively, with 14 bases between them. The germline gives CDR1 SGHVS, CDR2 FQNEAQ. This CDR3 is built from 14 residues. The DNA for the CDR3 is TGTGCCAGCAGCGCAAGCGACCTCACAGAGACCCAGTACTTC. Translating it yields CASSASDLTETQYF.

The CDR3 spells CASSFYVDSDTQYF. The CDR3 region has the DNA TGTGCCAGCAGCTTTTACGTGGATTCAGATACGCAGTATTTT. The chain links TRBV5-6 to TRBJ2-3; D gene unclear. The CDR3 is made up of 14 amino acids. V was trimmed by 2 bases and J by 4 bases, leaving 11 bases between them. Germline-derived CDR1 and CDR2 are SGHDT and YYEEEE.

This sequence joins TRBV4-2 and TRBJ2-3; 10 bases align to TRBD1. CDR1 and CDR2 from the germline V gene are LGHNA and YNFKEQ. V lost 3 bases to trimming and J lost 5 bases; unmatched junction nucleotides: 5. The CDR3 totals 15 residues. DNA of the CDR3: TGTGCCAGCAGCCAGGCCGGGACAGGGGTAGATACGCAGTATTTT. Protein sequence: CASSQAGTGVDTQYF.

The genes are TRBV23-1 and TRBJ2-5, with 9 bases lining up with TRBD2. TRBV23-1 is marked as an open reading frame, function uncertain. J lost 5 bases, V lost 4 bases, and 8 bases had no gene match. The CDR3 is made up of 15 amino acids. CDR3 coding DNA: TGCGCCAGCAGTCCTCCTAGCGGGGTAGGGGAGACCCAGTACTTC. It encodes CASSPPSGVGETQYF.

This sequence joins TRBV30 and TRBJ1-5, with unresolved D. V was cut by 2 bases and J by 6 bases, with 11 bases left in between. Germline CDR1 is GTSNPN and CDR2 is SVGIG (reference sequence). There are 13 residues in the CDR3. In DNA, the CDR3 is TGTGCCTGGAGTATTCACGTGGGTCAGCCCCAGCATTTT. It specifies CAWSIHVGQPQHF. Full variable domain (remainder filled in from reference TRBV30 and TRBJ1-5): SQTIHQWPATLVQPVGSPLSLECTVEGTSNPNLYWYRQAAGRGLQLLFYSVGIGQISSEVPQNLSASRPQDRQFILSSKKLLLSDSGFYLCAWSIHVGQPQHFGDGTRLSIL.

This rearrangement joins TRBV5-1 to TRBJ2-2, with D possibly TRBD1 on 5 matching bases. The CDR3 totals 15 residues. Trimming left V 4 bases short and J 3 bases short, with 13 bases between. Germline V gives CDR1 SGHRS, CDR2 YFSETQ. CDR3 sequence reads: CASSPDPRDTGELFF. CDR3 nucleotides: TGCGCCAGCAGCCCCGACCCCAGGGACACCGGGGAGCTGTTTTTT. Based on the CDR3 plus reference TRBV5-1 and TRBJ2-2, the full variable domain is KAGVTQTPRYLIKTRGQQVTLSCSPISGHRSVSWYQQTPGQGLQFLFEYFSETQRNKGNFPGRFSGRQFSNSRSEMNVSTLELGDSALYLCASSPDPRDTGELFFGEGSRLTVL.

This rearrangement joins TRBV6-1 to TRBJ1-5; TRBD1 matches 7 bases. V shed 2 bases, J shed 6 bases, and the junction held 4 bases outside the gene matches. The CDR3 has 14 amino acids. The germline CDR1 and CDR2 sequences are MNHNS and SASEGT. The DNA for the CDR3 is TGTGCCAGCAGTGAAACGACAGGGCTTCAGCCCCAGCATTTT. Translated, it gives CASSETTGLQPQHF.

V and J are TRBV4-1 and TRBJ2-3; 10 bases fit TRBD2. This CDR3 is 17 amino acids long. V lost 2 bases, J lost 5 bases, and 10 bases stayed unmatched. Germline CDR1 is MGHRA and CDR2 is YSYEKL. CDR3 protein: CASSQNGAGGREDTQYF. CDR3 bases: TGCGCCAGCAGCCAAAACGGAGCGGGAGGGCGTGAAGATACGCAGTATTTT.

CDR3 DNA sequence: TGTGCCAGCAGTTACAGATTCGGGAACACTGAAGCTTTCTTT. Protein sequence: CASSYRFGNTEAFF. The chain combines TRBV27 with TRBJ1-1, with no clear D. The germline V gene encodes CDR1 MNHEY and CDR2 SMNVEV (reference sequence). The length of the CDR3 is 14 residues. With 4 bases removed from V and 1 base from J, the gap between germline ends came to 10 bases.

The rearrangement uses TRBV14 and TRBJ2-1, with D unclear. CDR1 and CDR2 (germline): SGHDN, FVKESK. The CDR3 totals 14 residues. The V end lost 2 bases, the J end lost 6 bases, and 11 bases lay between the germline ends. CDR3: CASSQQLTTNEQFF. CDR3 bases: TGTGCCAGCAGCCAACAACTTACAACCAATGAGCAGTTCTTC.

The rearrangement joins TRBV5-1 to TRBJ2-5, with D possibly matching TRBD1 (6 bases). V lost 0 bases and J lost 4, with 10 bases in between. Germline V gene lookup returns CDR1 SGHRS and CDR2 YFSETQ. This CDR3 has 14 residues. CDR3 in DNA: TGCGCCAGCAGCTTGGTTCCAGGGGCAGAGACCCAGTACTTC. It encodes CASSLVPGAETQYF. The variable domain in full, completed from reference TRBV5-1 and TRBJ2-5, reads KAGVTQTPRYLIKTRGQQVTLSCSPISGHRSVSWYQQTPGQGLQFLFEYFSETQRNKGNFPGRFSGRQFSNSRSEMNVSTLELGDSALYLCASSLVPGAETQYFGPGTRLLVL.

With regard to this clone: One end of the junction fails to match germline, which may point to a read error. The CDR3 region is CASSLRWGANTETFF. The CDR3 bases are TGTGCCAGCAGTCTTCGGTGGGGGGCGAACACTGAAACTTTCTTT. The J gene is TRBJ1-1, the V gene TRBV28, with a weak D call TRBD1 (6 bases). Looked up from germline, CDR1 is MDHEN and CDR2 is SYDVKM. This CDR3 is built from 15 residues.

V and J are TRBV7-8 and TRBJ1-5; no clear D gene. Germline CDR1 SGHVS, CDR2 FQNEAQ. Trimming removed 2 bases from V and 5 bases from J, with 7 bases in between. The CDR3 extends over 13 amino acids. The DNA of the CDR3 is TGTGCCAGCAGCTTACTCTCCGATCAGCCCCAGCATTTT. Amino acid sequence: CASSLLSDQPQHF.

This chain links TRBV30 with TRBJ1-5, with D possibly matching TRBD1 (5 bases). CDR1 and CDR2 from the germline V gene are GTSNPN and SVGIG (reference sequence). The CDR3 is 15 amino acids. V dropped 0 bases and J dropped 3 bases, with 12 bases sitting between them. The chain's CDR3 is CAWSVKGASNQPQHF. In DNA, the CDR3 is TGTGCCTGGAGTGTCAAAGGGGCCTCCAATCAGCCCCAGCATTTT.

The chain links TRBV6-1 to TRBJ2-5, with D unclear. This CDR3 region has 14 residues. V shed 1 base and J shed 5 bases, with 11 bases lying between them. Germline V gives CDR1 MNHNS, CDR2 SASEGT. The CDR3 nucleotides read TGTGCCAGCAGTGAAGTGGGGATGGGGGAGACCCAGTACTTC. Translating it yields CASSEVGMGETQYF.

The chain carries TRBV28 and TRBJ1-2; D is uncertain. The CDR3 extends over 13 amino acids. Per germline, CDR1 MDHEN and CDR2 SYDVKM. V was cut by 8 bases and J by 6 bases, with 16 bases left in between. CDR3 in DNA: TGTGCCAGCCTGCCCGGTATGGGGAATGGCTACACCTTC. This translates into CASLPGMGNGYTF.

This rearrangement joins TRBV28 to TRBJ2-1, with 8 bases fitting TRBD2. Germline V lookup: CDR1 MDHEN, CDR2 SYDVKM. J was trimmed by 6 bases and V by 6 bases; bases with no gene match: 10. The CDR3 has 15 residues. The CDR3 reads CASSGYGGASNEQFF. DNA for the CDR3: TGTGCCAGCAGCGGATACGGGGGGGCAAGCAATGAGCAGTTCTTC.

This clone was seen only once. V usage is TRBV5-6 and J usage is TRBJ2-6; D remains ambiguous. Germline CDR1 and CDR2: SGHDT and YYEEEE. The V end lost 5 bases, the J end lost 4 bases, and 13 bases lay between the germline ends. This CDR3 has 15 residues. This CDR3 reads CASRRRDPGANVLTF. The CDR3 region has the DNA TGTGCCAGCAGACGGAGAGACCCCGGGGCCAACGTCCTGACTTTC. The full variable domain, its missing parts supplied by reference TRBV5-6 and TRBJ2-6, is DAGVTQSPTHLIKTRGQQVTLRCSPKSGHDTVSWYQQALGQGPQFIFQYYEEEERQRGNFPDRFSGHQFPNYSSELNVNALLLGDSALYLCASRRRDPGANVLTFGAGSRLTVL.

For the CDR3, the DNA is TGTGCCAGCACCCCCGGGGTGTTCTATGGCTACACCTTC. Residues: CASTPGVFYGYTF. The chain combines TRBV28 with TRBJ1-2, with D uncertain. CDR1 MDHEN and CDR2 SYDVKM come from the germline V gene. The V gene lost 7 bases and the J gene lost 4 bases, with 13 bases spanning the gap. There are 13 residues in the CDR3.

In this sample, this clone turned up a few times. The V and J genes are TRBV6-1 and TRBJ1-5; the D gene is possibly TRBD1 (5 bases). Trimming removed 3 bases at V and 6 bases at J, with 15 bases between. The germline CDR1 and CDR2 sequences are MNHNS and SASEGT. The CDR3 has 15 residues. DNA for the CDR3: TGTGCCAGCAGTGAGGGAATTGACAGTCCTCAGCCCCAGCATTTT. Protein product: CASSEGIDSPQPQHF.

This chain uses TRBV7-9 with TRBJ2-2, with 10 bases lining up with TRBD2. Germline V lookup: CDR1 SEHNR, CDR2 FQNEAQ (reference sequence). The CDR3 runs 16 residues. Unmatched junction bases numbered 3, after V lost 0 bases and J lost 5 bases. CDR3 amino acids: CASSLAPTSGTGELFF. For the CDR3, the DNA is TGTGCCAGCAGCTTAGCTCCGACTAGCGGGACCGGGGAGCTGTTTTTT.

Written as DNA, the CDR3 is TGTGCCAGCAGACTTACTGGGACAGGGGTTGTTGAGCAGTTCTTC. This codes for CASRLTGTGVVEQFF. The chain carries TRBV6-6 and TRBJ2-1, with 10 bases aligning to TRBD1. The CDR3 has 15 amino acids. Unmatched junction bases numbered 11, after V lost 6 bases and J lost 9 bases. In germline, CDR1 is MNHNY, CDR2 SVGAGI (reference sequence).

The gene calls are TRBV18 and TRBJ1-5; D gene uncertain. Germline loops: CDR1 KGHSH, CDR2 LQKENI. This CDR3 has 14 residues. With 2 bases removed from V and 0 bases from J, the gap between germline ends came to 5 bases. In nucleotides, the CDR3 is TGTGCCAGCTCACCAGGACGTAGCAATCAGCCCCAGCATTTT. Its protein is CASSPGRSNQPQHF.

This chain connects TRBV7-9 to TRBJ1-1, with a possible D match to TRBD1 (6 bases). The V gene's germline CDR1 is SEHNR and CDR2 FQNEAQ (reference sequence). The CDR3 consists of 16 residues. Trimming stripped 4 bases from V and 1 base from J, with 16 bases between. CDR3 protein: CASSSGQFTGNTEAFF. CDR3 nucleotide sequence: TGTGCCAGCAGCTCCGGACAGTTTACCGGGAACACTGAAGCTTTCTTT.

In nucleotides, the CDR3 is TGTGCCAGCAGCCCCCAAACAGGTACCTACGAGCAGTACTTC. Protein sequence: CASSPQTGTYEQYF. The rearrangement uses TRBV7-8 and TRBJ2-7; TRBD1 might be the D (5 bases). The V gene lost 5 bases and the J gene lost 2 bases, with 13 bases spanning the gap. In germline, CDR1 is SGHVS, CDR2 FQNEAQ. This CDR3 region has 14 residues.

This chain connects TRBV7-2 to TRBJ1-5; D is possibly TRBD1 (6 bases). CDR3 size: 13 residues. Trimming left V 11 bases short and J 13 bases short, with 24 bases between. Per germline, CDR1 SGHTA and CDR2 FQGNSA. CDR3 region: CAGPDWGPITQHF. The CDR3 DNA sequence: TGTGCCGGCCCTGATTGGGGGCCGATAACTCAGCATTTT.

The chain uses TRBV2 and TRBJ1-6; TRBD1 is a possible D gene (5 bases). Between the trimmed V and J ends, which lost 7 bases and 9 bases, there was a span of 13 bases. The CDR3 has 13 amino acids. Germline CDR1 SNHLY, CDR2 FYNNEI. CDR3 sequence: CASNYRSGSPLHF. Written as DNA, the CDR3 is TGTGCCAGCAACTACAGGTCGGGTTCACCCCTCCACTTT.